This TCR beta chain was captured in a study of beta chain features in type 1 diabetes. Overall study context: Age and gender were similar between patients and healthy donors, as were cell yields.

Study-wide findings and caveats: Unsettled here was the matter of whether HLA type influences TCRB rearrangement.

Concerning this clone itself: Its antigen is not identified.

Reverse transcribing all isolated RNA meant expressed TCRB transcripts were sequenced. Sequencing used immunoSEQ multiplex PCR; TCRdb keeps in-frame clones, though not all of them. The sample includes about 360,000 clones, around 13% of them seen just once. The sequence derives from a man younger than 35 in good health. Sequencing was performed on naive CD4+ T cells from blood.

CDR3 DNA: TGTGCCAGCAGTCCGACAGGGAGGTTTTTGGAAAAACTGTTTTTT. Translation: CASSPTGRFLEKLFF. The chain is built from TRBV28 and TRBJ1-4, with 7 bases matching TRBD1. The V segment lost 5 bases and the J segment 8 bases; nucleotides outside the gene matches: 11. Germline assignment: CDR1 MDHEN and CDR2 SYDVKM. This CDR3 contains 15 residues.